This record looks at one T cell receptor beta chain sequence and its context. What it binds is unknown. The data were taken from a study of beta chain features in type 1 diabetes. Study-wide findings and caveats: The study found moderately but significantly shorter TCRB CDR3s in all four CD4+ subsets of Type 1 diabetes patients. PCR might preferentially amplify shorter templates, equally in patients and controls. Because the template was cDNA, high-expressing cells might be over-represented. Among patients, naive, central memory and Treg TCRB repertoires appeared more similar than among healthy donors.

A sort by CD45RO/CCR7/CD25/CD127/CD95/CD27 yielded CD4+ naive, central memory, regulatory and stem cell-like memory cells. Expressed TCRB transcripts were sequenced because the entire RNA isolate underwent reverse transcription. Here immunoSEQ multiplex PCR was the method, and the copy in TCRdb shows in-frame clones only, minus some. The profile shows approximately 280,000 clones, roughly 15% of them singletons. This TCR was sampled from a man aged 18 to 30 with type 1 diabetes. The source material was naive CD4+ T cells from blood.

The CDR3 protein is CASRPRRDGTDTQYF. The CDR3 region has the DNA TGTGCCAGCCGCCCTCGGCGGGATGGTACAGATACGCAGTATTTT. The rearrangement uses TRBV27 and TRBJ2-3; perhaps TRBD2 as D (6 bases). This CDR3 comprises 15 residues. Germline V gene data show CDR1 as MNHEY and CDR2 as SMNVEV (reference sequence). V was trimmed by 8 bases and J by 3 bases, leaving 18 bases between them.